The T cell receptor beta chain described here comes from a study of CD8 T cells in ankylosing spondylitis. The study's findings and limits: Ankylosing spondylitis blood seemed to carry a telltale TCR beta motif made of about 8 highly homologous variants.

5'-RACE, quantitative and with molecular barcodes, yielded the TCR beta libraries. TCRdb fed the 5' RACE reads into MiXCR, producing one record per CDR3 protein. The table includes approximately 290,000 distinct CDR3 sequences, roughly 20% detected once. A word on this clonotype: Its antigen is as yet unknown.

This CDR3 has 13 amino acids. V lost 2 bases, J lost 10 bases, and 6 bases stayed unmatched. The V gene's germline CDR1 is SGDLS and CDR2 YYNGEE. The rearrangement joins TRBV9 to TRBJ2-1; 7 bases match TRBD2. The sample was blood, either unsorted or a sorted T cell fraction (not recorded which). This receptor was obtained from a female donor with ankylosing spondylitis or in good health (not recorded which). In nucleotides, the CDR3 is TGTGCCAGCAGCGTGTACTCCGGGGGGGAGCAGTTCTTC. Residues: CASSVYSGGEQFF.